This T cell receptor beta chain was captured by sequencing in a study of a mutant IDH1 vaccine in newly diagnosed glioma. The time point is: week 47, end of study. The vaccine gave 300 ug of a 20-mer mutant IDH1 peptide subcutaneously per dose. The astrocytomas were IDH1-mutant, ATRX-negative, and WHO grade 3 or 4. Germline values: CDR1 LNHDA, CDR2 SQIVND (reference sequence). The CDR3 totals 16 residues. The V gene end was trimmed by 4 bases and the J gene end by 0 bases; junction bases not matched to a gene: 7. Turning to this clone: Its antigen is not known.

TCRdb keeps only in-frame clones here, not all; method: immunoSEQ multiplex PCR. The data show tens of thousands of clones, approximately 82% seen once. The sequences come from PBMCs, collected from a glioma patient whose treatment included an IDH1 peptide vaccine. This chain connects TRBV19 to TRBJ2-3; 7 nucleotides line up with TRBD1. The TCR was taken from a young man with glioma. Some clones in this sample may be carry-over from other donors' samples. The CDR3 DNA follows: TGTGCCAGTAGTACTTATCGGACAGGCAGCACAGATACGCAGTATTTT. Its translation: CASSTYRTGSTDTQYF.